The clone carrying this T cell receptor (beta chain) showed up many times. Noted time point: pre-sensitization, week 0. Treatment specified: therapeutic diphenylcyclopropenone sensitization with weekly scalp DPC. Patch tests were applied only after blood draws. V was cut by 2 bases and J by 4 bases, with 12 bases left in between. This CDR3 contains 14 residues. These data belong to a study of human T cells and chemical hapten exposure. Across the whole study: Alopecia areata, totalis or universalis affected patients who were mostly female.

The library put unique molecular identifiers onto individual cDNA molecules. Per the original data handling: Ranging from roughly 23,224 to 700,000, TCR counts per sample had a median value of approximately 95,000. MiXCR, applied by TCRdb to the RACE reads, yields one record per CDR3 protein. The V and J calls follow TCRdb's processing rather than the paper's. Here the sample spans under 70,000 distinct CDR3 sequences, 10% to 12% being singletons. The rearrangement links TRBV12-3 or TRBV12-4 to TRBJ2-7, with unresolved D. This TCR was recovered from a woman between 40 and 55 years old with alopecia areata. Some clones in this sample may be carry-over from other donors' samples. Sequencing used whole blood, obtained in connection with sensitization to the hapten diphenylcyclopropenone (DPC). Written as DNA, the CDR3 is TGTGCCAGCAGTTTACCCCGCAGACCTTACGAGCAGTACTTC. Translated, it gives CASSLPRRPYEQYF.